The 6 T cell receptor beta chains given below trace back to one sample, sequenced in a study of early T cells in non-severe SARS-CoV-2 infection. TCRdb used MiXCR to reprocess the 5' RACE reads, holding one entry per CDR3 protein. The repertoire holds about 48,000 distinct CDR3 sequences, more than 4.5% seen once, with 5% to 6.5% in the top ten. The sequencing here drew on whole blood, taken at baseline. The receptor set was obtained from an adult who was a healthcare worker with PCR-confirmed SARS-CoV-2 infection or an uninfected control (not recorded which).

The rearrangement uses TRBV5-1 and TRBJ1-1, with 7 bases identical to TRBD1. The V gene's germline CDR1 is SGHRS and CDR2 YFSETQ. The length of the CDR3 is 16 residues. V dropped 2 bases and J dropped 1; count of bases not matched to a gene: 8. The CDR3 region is CASSFEGAGTNTEAFF. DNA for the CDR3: TGCGCCAGCAGCTTTGAGGGGGCAGGCACGAACACTGAAGCTTTCTTT.

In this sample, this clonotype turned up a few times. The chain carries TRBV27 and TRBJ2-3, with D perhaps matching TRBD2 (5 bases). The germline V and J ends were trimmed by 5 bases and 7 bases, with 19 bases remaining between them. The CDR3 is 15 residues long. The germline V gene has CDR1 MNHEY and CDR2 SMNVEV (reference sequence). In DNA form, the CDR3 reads TGTGCCAGCAGTCCCCCCCCCGAGGGCACGTATACGCAGTATTTT. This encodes CASSPPPEGTYTQYF.

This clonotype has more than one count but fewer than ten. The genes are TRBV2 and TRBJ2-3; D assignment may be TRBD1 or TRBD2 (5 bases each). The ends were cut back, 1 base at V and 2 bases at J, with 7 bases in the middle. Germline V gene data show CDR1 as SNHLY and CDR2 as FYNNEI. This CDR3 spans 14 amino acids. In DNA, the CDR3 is TGTGCCAGCAGTGAAGGGGGGTTCACAGATACGCAGTATTTT. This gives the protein CASSEGGFTDTQYF.

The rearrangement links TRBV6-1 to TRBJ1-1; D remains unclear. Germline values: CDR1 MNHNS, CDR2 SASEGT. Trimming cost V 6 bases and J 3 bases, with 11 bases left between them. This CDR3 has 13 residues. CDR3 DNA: TGTGCCAGCAGCCACGAAGATTACACTGAAGCTTTCTTT. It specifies CASSHEDYTEAFF.

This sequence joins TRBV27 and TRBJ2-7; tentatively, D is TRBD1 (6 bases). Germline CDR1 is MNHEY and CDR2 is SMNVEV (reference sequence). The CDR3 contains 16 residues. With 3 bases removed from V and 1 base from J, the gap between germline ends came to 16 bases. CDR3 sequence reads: CASSFLPYRESYEQYF. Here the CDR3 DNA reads TGTGCCAGCAGTTTTTTGCCTTACAGGGAATCCTACGAGCAGTACTTC.

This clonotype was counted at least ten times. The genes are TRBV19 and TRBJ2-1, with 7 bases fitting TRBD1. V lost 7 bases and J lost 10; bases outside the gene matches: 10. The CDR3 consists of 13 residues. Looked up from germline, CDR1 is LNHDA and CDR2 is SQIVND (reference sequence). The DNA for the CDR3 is TGTGCCAGTATGGGGACAGTAGGACTCGAGCAGTTCTTC. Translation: CASMGTVGLEQFF. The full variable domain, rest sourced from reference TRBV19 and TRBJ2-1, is DGGITQSPKYLFRKEGQNVTLSCEQNLNHDAMYWYRQDPGQGLRLIYYSQIVNDFQKGDIAEGYSVSREKKESFPLTVTSAQKNPTAFYLCASMGTVGLEQFFGPGTRLTVL.